A selection of T cell receptor beta chains follows, all from one sample in a study of blood T cell repertoires in COVID-19. This table comes from immunoSEQ multiplex PCR, and its TCRdb copy is limited to in-frame clones, with some not included. The sample lists tens of thousands of clones; approximately 84% were seen once. The sequencing input was peripheral blood. Receptors originate from a man between 65 and 85 years old with acute or convalescent COVID-19. The CDR3 runs from the conserved cysteine through the conserved F or W. The D gene is left open where the match is weak. A clone size is listed for some rows: how often the clone was seen (once, few, many), or a class if it is expanded.

v_gene: TRBV2; abundance: .; d_gene: .; j_gene: TRBJ2-3; CDR3nt: TGTGCCGTGGAAGCAGGCAATACGCAGTATTTT; CDR3aa: CAVEAGNTQYF
v_gene: TRBV18; abundance: .; d_gene: .; j_gene: TRBJ1-1; CDR3nt: TGTGCCAGCTCACCCTCCATGGGGGGAATATCTGAAGCTTTCTTT; CDR3aa: CASSPSMGGISEAFF
v_gene: TRBV27; abundance: .; d_gene: .; j_gene: TRBJ2-7; CDR3nt: TGTGCCAGCAGCACCCCCCGCGGGGTCGAGCAGTACTTC; CDR3aa: CASSTPRGVEQYF
v_gene: TRBV24-1; abundance: .; d_gene: .; j_gene: TRBJ2-3; CDR3nt: TGTGCCACCAGTGACCCTCCCCCGGATACGCAGTATTTT; CDR3aa: CATSDPPPDTQYF
v_gene: TRBV7-9; abundance: .; d_gene: TRBD2; j_gene: TRBJ2-3; CDR3nt: TGTGCCAGCCTGGGGGGGTGGGCAGATACGCAGTATTTT; CDR3aa: CASLGGWADTQYF
v_gene: TRBV6-5; abundance: .; d_gene: TRBD1; j_gene: TRBJ2-7; CDR3nt: TGTGCCAGCAGGTTATCTGGCGGACAGGTGCAGTACTTC; CDR3aa: CASRLSGGQVQYF
v_gene: TRBV18; abundance: few; d_gene: TRBD1; j_gene: TRBJ1-5; CDR3nt: TGTGCCAGCTCCCCATGGGGACAGGGAGGTCAGCCCCAGCATTTT; CDR3aa: CASSPWGQGGQPQHF
v_gene: TRBV30; abundance: .; d_gene: TRBD1; j_gene: TRBJ2-4; CDR3nt: TGTGCCTGGAGTCGGAAGCAAGGGGGCAGGAACATTCAGTACTTC; CDR3aa: CAWSRKQGGRNIQYF
v_gene: TRBV6-5; abundance: .; d_gene: TRBD1; j_gene: TRBJ1-1; CDR3nt: TGTGCCAGCAGTCTTGACAGGGTGTACACTGAAGCTTTCTTT; CDR3aa: CASSLDRVYTEAFF
v_gene: TRBV27; abundance: .; d_gene: TRBD1; j_gene: TRBJ1-1; CDR3nt: TGTGCCAGCAGTTTTTACCCGACAGGGGGCACTGAAGCTTTCTTT; CDR3aa: CASSFYPTGGTEAFF
v_gene: TRBV19; abundance: .; d_gene: TRBD1; j_gene: TRBJ1-4; CDR3nt: TGTGCCAGCTCCCAATCCGGGACAGGCTATGCAACTAATGAAAAACTGTTTTTT; CDR3aa: CASSQSGTGYATNEKLFF
v_gene: TRBV15; abundance: .; d_gene: .; j_gene: TRBJ1-5; CDR3nt: TGTGCCACCAGCAGAGATGGGCCGTCTTCGACAGGTAAGAGTCAGCCCCAGCATTTT; CDR3aa: CATSRDGPSSTGKSQPQHF
v_gene: TRBV6-5; abundance: .; d_gene: TRBD1; j_gene: TRBJ1-1; CDR3nt: TGTGCCAGCAGCCGAAGACAGGGATTGCGGACTGAAGCTTTCTTT; CDR3aa: CASSRRQGLRTEAFF
v_gene: TRBV5-1; abundance: .; d_gene: TRBD1; j_gene: TRBJ2-7; CDR3nt: TGCGCCAGCAGCATAGGACAGGGGGGAAAGCAGTACTTC; CDR3aa: CASSIGQGGKQYF
v_gene: TRBV5-6; abundance: .; d_gene: .; j_gene: TRBJ1-2; CDR3nt: TGTGCCAGCAGCTTGGTGGGCAGGGCGACAAATGGCTACACCTTC; CDR3aa: CASSLVGRATNGYTF
v_gene: TRBV19; abundance: .; d_gene: .; j_gene: TRBJ2-5; CDR3nt: TGTGCCAGTAGTATTCAGGGCACTAGCCCCCAAGAGACCCAGTACTTC; CDR3aa: CASSIQGTSPQETQYF
v_gene: TRBV28; abundance: .; d_gene: TRBD1; j_gene: TRBJ2-5; CDR3nt: TGTGCCAGCAGTTTCTTGCCCTCAGGGGGAATTGGGACCCAGTACTTC; CDR3aa: CASSFLPSGGIGTQYF
v_gene: TRBV7-3; abundance: .; d_gene: TRBD2; j_gene: TRBJ2-1; CDR3nt: TGTGCCAGCAGCCTAGGGACTAGCGGGAGAGTGGGTAATGAGCAGTTCTTC; CDR3aa: CASSLGTSGRVGNEQFF
v_gene: TRBV15; abundance: .; d_gene: .; j_gene: TRBJ2-4; CDR3nt: TGTGCCACCAGCAGCGCCAAACAGGGCCTCCAGGGGAACATTCAGTACTTC; CDR3aa: CATSSAKQGLQGNIQYF
v_gene: TRBV4-1; abundance: .; d_gene: TRBD1; j_gene: TRBJ2-2; CDR3nt: TGCGCCAGCAGCCAAGACCCGAACGGCGGACAGGGTAAAACCGGGGAGCTGTTTTTT; CDR3aa: CASSQDPNGGQGKTGELFF
v_gene: TRBV19; abundance: .; d_gene: .; j_gene: TRBJ1-3; CDR3nt: TGTGCCAGCAGGGTCGTCGGTGGAAACACCATATATTTT; CDR3aa: CASRVVGGNTIYF
v_gene: TRBV27; abundance: .; d_gene: TRBD2; j_gene: TRBJ2-7; CDR3nt: TGTGCCAGCAGTCCTAGCGGGAGGGAAAACGAGCAGTACTTC; CDR3aa: CASSPSGRENEQYF
v_gene: TRBV6-6; abundance: few; d_gene: TRBD1; j_gene: TRBJ1-5; CDR3nt: TGTGCCAGCAGTCCTACCGACAGGGAGAATCGAGATAATCAGCCCCAGCATTTT; CDR3aa: CASSPTDRENRDNQPQHF
v_gene: TRBV7-2; abundance: .; d_gene: TRBD1; j_gene: TRBJ2-1; CDR3nt: TGTGCCAGCAGCCCGAGGGACAGAATCAATGAGCAGTTCTTC; CDR3aa: CASSPRDRINEQFF
v_gene: TRBV19; abundance: few; d_gene: TRBD2; j_gene: TRBJ2-7; CDR3nt: TGTGCCTCCGGGGCACTAGCGGGGGTCTCCTACGAGCAGTACTTC; CDR3aa: CASGALAGVSYEQYF
v_gene: TRBV27; abundance: .; d_gene: TRBD1; j_gene: TRBJ1-2; CDR3nt: TGTGCCAGCAGCCGAACGGGGAAACAGGGGGCGAATGGCTACACCTTC; CDR3aa: CASSRTGKQGANGYTF
v_gene: TRBV27; abundance: .; d_gene: TRBD2; j_gene: TRBJ2-1; CDR3nt: TGTGCCAGCAGTTTAGAGGTAGCGGGAGGGCTTATCTCCTACAATGAGCAGTTCTTC; CDR3aa: CASSLEVAGGLISYNEQFF
v_gene: TRBV11-2; abundance: .; d_gene: TRBD1; j_gene: TRBJ2-1; CDR3nt: TGTGCCAGCAGCTTGGACAGGGGCAATGAGCAGTTCTTC; CDR3aa: CASSLDRGNEQFF
v_gene: TRBV27; abundance: .; d_gene: TRBD2; j_gene: TRBJ2-2; CDR3nt: TGTGCCAGCAGTTTAGTGGGGCCTAGCGGACACACCGGGGAGCTGTTTTTT; CDR3aa: CASSLVGPSGHTGELFF
v_gene: TRBV2; abundance: few; d_gene: TRBD1; j_gene: TRBJ1-2; CDR3nt: TGTGCCAGCAGTGAGGGACAGATCTATGGCTACACCTTC; CDR3aa: CASSEGQIYGYTF
v_gene: TRBV28; abundance: .; d_gene: TRBD1; j_gene: TRBJ1-5; CDR3nt: TGTGCCAGCAGGATGGGACAGGGGGCTAGTCAGCCCCAGCATTTT; CDR3aa: CASRMGQGASQPQHF
v_gene: TRBV9; abundance: .; d_gene: TRBD1; j_gene: TRBJ1-3; CDR3nt: TGTGCCAGCAGCGGGACAGGGATCTCTGGAAACACCATATATTTT; CDR3aa: CASSGTGISGNTIYF
v_gene: TRBV6-2/TRBV6-3; abundance: .; d_gene: .; j_gene: TRBJ2-3; CDR3nt: TGTGCCAGCAGTTTCAGACTAGTATCAGATACGCAGTATTTT; CDR3aa: CASSFRLVSDTQYF
v_gene: TRBV5-1; abundance: .; d_gene: .; j_gene: TRBJ1-2; CDR3nt: TGCGCCAGCAGCCCAGGGACACTTTATGGCTACACCTTC; CDR3aa: CASSPGTLYGYTF
v_gene: TRBV19; abundance: .; d_gene: TRBD1; j_gene: TRBJ1-1; CDR3nt: TGTGCCAGTAGTATGGGACAGGGCTATCGGAACACTGAAGCTTTCTTT; CDR3aa: CASSMGQGYRNTEAFF
v_gene: TRBV27; abundance: .; d_gene: .; j_gene: TRBJ2-4; CDR3nt: TGTGCCAGCAGCTCGAGGCCCCCCGACGTAGCCAAAAACATTCAGTACTTC; CDR3aa: CASSSRPPDVAKNIQYF
v_gene: TRBV19; abundance: .; d_gene: TRBD2; j_gene: TRBJ2-3; CDR3nt: TGTGCCAGTAGCCCGGGACTAGCAAGCACAGATACGCAGTATTTT; CDR3aa: CASSPGLASTDTQYF
v_gene: TRBV10-3; abundance: few; d_gene: TRBD1; j_gene: TRBJ1-3; CDR3nt: TGTGCCATCGGGGAAGACAGGGAAAACACCATATATTTT; CDR3aa: CAIGEDRENTIYF
v_gene: TRBV29-1; abundance: .; d_gene: .; j_gene: TRBJ2-5; CDR3nt: TGCAGCGCCGAGGGGGATGAGACCCAGTACTTC; CDR3aa: CSAEGDETQYF
v_gene: TRBV2; abundance: few; d_gene: TRBD1; j_gene: TRBJ1-1; CDR3nt: TGTGCCAGCGCAACAGGGGGTGGTCCCACTGAAGCTTTCTTT; CDR3aa: CASATGGGPTEAFF
v_gene: TRBV12-3/TRBV12-4; abundance: few; d_gene: .; j_gene: TRBJ1-1; CDR3nt: TGTGCCAGCAGGCCCGGGGGGGTCGAAGCTTTCTTT; CDR3aa: CASRPGGVEAFF
v_gene: TRBV6-5; abundance: .; d_gene: .; j_gene: TRBJ1-2; CDR3nt: TGTGCCAGCAGTACAGGGCTGGTCTATGGCTACACCTTC; CDR3aa: CASSTGLVYGYTF